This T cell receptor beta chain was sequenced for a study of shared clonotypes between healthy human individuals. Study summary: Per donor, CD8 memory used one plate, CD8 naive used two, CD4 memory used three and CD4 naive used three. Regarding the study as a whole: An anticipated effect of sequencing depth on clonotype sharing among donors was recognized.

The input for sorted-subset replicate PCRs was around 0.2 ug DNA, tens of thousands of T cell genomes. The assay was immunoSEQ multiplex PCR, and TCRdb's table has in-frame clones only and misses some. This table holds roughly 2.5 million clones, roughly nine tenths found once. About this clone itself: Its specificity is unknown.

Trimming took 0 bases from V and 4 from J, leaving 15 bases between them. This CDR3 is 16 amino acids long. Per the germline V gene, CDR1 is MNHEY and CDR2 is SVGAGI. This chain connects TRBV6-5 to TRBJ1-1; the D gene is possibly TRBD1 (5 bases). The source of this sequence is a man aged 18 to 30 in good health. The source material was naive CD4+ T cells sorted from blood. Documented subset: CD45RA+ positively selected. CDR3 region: CASSYSRKGFGTEAFF. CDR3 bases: TGTGCCAGCAGTTACTCGAGGAAGGGGTTCGGCACTGAAGCTTTCTTT.